Sequencing of this T cell receptor (beta chain) was carried out in a study of blood T cell repertoires in COVID-19 (dated by TCRdb to between 2020 and 2021). Broadly, across the study: Samples covering the acute and convalescent phases of COVID-19 were provided by collaborators in the United States, Italy and Spain. The prospective study material was composed of cDNA or gDNA derived from T cells, B-cell-depleted T cells, or PBMCs. Deeply sampled blood TCRbeta repertoires from subjects exposed to, actively infected with, or recovered from COVID-19 were included in the dataset. A freely available public database, intended as a resource for researchers studying the immune response to SARS-CoV-2, is where the repertoires were released. Samples came from the ongoing ImmuneRACE study (first 160 participants) plus 1,254 subjects from 6 global collaborators. Nearly every sample came with metadata listing a de-identified subject ID, COVID-19 status, age in years and sex. Where HLA class I and class II types were available, the types were taken from metadata supplied by the sample provider, not from assay-based typing. What the work shows at the level of the full study, not this receptor alone: The amount of clinical and demographic metadata varied by source and participant and was provided uncurated.

TCRbeta CDR3 regions were amplified from genomic DNA by means of the immunoSEQ Assay, a bias-controlled multiplex PCR. In the authors' own workflow: Within the assay, amplification of reference gene primers was used to estimate how many nucleated cells each sample contained. To quantify the absolute abundance of each unique TCRbeta CDR3 rearrangement, sequence reads were collapsed and filtered. For each sample, productive Simpson clonality was calculated by taking the square root of Simpson's diversity index across productive rearrangements. Held by TCRdb, this immuneACCESS table contains in-frame sequences only and omits some clones. Under half of the omission traces to an unresolved V gene where checked; the cause of the rest is unknown. Clonal size and the V and J genes are those of that table, whereas D and trimming came from the DNA. The sample table records some 74,000 clones; around four fifths of these occur just once. 18% of the sample belongs to the ten largest clones.

V is clipped by 8 bases and J by 2 bases, and the sequence between their germline boundaries is 6 bases long. From cysteine to phenylalanine, the CDR3 is 11 amino acids long. Kept here is only the CDR3 DNA, which spans 33 bases and is read in frame from base 1. From the germline V gene, CDR1 is LGHNT and CDR2 is FRNRAP. Collaborating institutions collected whole blood in K2EDTA tubes following their own protocols. Collaborator samples were shipped for TCRbeta analysis as frozen whole blood, isolated PBMCs, or DNA extracted from either sample type. About this clone itself: The antigen this receptor binds is unknown. Base-call qualities are not available, and no considerably larger clone is one nucleotide away.

The chain is assembled from TRBV12-5 and TRBJ1-2, with the D segment identity uncertain. This receptor was obtained from an elderly woman with acute or convalescent COVID-19. The material sequenced was peripheral blood. The CDR3 here reads CASSMNYGYTF. The sequenced DNA: TGTGCTAGTTCAATGAACTATGGCTACACCTTC.